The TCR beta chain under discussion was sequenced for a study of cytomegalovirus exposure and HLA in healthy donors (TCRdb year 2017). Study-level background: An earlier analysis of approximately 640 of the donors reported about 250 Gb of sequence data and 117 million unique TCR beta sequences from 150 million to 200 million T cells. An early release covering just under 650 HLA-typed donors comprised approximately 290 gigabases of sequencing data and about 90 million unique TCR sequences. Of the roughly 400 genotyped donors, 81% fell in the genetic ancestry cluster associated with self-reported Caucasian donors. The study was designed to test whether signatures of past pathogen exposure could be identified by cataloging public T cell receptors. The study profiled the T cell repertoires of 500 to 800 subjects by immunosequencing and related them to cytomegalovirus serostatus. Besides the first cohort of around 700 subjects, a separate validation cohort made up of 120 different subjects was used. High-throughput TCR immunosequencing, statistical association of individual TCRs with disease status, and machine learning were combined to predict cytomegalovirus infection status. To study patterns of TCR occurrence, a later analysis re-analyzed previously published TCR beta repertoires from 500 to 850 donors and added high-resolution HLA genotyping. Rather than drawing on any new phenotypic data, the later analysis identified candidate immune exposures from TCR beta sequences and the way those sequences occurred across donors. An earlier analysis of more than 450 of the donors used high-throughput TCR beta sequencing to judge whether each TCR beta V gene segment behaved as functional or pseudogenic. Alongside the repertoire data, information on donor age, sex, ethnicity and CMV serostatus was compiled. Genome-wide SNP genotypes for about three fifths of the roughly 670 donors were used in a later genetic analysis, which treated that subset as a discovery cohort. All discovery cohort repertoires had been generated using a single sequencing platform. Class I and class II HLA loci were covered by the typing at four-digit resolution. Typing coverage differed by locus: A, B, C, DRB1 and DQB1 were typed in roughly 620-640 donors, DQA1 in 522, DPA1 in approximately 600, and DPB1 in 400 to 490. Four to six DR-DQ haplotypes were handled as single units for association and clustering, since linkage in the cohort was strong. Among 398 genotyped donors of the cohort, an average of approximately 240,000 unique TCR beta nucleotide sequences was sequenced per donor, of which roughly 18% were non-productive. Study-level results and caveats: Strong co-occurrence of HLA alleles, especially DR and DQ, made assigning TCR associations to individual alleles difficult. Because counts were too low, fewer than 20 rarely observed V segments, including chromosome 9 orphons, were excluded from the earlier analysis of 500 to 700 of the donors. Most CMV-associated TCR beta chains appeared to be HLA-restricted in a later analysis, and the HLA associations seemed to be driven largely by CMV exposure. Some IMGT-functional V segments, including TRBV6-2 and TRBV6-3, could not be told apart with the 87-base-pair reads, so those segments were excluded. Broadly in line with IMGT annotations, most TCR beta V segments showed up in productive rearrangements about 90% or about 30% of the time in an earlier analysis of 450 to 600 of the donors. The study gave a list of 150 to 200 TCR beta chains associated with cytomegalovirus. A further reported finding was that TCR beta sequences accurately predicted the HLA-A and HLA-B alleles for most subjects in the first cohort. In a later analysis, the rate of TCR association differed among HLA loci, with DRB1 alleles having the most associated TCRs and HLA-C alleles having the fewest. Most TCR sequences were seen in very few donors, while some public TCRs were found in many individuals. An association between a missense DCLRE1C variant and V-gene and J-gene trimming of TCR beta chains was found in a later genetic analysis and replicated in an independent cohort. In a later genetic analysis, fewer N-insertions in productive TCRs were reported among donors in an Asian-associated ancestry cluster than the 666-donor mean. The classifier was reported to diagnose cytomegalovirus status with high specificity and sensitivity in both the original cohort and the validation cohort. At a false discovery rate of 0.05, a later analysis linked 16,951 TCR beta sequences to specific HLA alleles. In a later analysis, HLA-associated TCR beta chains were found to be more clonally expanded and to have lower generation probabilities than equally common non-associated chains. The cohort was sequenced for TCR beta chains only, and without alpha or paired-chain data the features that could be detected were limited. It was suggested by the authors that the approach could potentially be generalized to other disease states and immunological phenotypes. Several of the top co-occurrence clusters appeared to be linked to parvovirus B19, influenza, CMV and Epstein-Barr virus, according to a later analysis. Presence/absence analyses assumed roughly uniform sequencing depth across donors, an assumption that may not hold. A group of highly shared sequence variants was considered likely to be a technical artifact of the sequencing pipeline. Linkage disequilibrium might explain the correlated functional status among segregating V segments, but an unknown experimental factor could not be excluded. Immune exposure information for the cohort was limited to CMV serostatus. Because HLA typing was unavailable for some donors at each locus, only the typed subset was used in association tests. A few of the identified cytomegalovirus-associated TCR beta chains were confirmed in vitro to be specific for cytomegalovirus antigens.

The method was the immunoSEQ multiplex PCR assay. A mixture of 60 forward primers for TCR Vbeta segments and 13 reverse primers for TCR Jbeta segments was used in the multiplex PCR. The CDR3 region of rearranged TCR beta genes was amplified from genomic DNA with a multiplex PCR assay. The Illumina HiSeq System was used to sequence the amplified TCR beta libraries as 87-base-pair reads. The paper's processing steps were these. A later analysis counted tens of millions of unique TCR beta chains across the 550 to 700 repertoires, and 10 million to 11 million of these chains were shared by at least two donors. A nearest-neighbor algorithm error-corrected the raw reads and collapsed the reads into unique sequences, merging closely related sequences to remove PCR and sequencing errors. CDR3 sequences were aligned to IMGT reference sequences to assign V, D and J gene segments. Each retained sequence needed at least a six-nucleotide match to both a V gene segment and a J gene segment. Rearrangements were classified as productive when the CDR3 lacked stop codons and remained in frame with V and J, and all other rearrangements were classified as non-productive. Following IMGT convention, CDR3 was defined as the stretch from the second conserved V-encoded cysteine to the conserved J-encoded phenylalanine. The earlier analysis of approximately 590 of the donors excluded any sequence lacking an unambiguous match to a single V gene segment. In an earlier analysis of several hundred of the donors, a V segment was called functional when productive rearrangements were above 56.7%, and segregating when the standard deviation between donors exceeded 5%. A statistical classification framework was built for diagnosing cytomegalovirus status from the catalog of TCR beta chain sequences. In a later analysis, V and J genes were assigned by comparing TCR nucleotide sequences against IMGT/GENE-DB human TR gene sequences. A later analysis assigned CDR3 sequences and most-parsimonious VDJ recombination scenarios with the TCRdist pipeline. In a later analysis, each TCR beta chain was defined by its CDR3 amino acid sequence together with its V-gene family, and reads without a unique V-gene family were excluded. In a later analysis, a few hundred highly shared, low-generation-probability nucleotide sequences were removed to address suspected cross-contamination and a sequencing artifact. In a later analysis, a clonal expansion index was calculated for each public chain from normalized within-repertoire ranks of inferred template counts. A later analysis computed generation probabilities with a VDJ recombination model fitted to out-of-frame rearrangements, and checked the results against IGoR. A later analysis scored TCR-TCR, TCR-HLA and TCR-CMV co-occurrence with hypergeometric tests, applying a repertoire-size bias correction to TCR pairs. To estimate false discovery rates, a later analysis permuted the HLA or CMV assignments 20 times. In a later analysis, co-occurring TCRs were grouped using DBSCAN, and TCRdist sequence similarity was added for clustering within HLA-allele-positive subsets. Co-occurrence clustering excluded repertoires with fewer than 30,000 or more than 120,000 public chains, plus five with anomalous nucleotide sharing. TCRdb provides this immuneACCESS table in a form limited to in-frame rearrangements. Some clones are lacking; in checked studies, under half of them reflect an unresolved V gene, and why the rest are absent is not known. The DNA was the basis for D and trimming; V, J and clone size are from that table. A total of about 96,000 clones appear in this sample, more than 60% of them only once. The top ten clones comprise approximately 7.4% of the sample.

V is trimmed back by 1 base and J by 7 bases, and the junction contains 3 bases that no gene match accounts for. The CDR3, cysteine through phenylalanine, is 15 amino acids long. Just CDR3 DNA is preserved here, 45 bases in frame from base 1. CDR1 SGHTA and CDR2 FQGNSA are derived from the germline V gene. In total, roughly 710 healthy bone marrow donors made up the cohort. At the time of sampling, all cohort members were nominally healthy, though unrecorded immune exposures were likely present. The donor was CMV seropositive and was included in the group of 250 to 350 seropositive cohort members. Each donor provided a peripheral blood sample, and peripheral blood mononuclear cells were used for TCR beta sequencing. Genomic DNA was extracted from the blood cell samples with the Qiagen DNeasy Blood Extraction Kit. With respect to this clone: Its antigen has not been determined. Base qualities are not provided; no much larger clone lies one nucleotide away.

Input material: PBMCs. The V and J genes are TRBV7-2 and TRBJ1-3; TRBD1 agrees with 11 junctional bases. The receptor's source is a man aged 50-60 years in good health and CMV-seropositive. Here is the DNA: TGTGCCAGCAGCTTAGGAGGGACAGGGGGGAACACCATATATTTT. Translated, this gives CASSLGGTGGNTIYF. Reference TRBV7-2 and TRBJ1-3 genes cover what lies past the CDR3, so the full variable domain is GAGVSQSPSNKVTEKGKDVELRCDPISGHTALYWYRQSLGQGLEFLIYFQGNSAPDKSGLPSDRFSAERTGGSVSTLTIQRTQQEDSAVYLCASSLGGTGGNTIYFGEGSWLTVV.